This T cell receptor beta chain was captured by sequencing in a study of human versus mouse CDR3 diversity and MHC coevolution. Study observations and caveats: By iCHAO1, human TCR beta clonotypes numbered about 1.5 million, the most.

The CDR3 extends over 14 amino acids. The germline V gene has CDR1 SGHRS and CDR2 YFSETQ. The protocol was immunoSEQ multiplex PCR, while the TCRdb copy is restricted to in-frame clones and leaves out a portion. The data contain tens of thousands of clones, 93% of them singletons. Comment on this clone: Its specificity is unknown.

Sequenced: naive CD4+ T cells from blood. As to subset: CD45RO-negative CD62L-positive naive CD4 T cells. The chain combines TRBV5-1 with TRBJ2-5, with TRBD2 identical over 8 bases. The J call may not be correct, given that the DNA end is closer to TRBJ2-7. This clonotype was sampled from a person between 25 and 69 years old in good health. CDR3 bases: TGCGCCAGCAGCTTCGGACTAGCCTGGAACGAGCAGTACTTC. It yields the protein CASSFGLAWNEQYF.